Listed here are 26 T cell receptor beta chains from one sample, sequenced in a study of OX40 agonist ivuxolimab in advanced cancers. Measured with immunoSEQ multiplex PCR; TCRdb has only the in-frame clones, and not every one. The data hold approximately 77,000 clones, with roughly 87% observed a single time. The input for sequencing was CD4+ or CD8+ T cells sorted from blood, taken in a trial of the OX40 agonist ivuxolimab. These receptor sequences come from an adult with an advanced solid tumor such as melanoma, head and neck, liver or kidney cancer.

This clone came up once. The chain has TRBV11-3 and TRBJ1-1, with 7 bases lining up with TRBD1. V gave up 3 bases and J gave up 6 bases; unmatched junction bases: 7. The length of the CDR3 is 14 residues. From germline, CDR1 is SGHNT and CDR2 YENEEA. The CDR3, as DNA: TGTGCCAGCAGCTTCGACAGGGAGGTCGCTGAAGCTTTCTTT. Its protein is CASSFDREVAEAFF.

The V gene is TRBV5-8, the J gene TRBJ1-4; D not certain. This CDR3 spans 14 amino acids. V was trimmed by 2 bases and J by 5 bases, leaving 10 bases between them. Germline loops: CDR1 SGHTS, CDR2 YDEGEE. The CDR3 nucleotides are TGTGCCAGCAGCTTAGACGGACCAAATGAAAAACTGTTTTTT. It yields the protein CASSLDGPNEKLFF.

The chain is built from TRBV19 and TRBJ2-3; maybe TRBD1 (5 bases). The CDR3 has 13 amino acids. The germline V gene encodes CDR1 LNHDA and CDR2 SQIVND (reference sequence). The V end was cut by 5 bases, the J end by 6 bases, with 12 bases between. This CDR3 reads CASSDSHGDTQYF. CDR3 bases: TGTGCCAGTAGTGACAGCCACGGGGATACGCAGTATTTT.

V gene TRBV4-3 combines with J gene TRBJ2-2; weak D call: TRBD2 (5 bases). The CDR3 contains 15 residues. V dropped 5 bases and J dropped 1 base, with 11 bases sitting between them. Germline-derived CDR1 and CDR2 are LGHNA and YSLEER. As DNA, the CDR3 is TGCGCCAGCAGCTCGGGGTCGGGGAACACCGGGGAGCTGTTTTTT. Translated, it gives CASSSGSGNTGELFF.

This clone was picked up one time. This chain's CDR3 is CASSRPYTYEQYF. As DNA, the CDR3 is TGTGCCAGCAGCCGCCCCTACACCTACGAGCAGTACTTC. The chain uses TRBV7-2 and TRBJ2-7, with D hard to call. V lost 5 bases and J 2 bases, leaving 10 bases between the germline ends. Germline lookup yields CDR1 SGHTA and CDR2 FQGNSA. This CDR3 spans 13 amino acids.

CDR3: CASSLVDRGPGGGYTF. The CDR3 nucleotides read TGTGCCAGCAGCTTGGTCGACAGGGGGCCGGGGGGAGGCTACACCTTC. V gene TRBV5-6 combines with J gene TRBJ1-2, with 10 bases lining up with TRBD1. This CDR3 spans 16 amino acids. Germline CDR1 is SGHDT and CDR2 is YYEEEE. J was trimmed by 8 bases and V by 0 bases; bases with no gene match: 10.

The J gene is TRBJ1-2, the V gene TRBV27, with D possibly TRBD1 on 5 matching bases. This CDR3 is built from 13 residues. V lost 9 bases to trimming and J lost 4 bases, with 15 bases between them. Germline lookup yields CDR1 MNHEY and CDR2 SMNVEV (reference sequence). The CDR3 reads CASAPRGSYGYTF. The CDR3 nucleotides read TGTGCCAGTGCTCCTAGGGGCTCCTATGGCTACACCTTC.

The rearrangement links TRBV19 to TRBJ2-2; weak D call: TRBD2 (7 bases). The CDR3 is made up of 15 amino acids. V lost 1 base and J 6 bases, leaving 12 bases between the germline ends. Germline V lookup: CDR1 LNHDA, CDR2 SQIVND (reference sequence). CDR3 loop: CASSIAGGLSGELFF. The CDR3 nucleotides read TGTGCCAGTAGTATAGCGGGGGGCCTTTCCGGGGAGCTGTTTTTT.

V and J are TRBV6-1 and TRBJ1-5; D gene uncertain. There are 14 residues in the CDR3. Germline lookup yields CDR1 MNHNS and CDR2 SASEGT. V lost 3 bases and J lost 3, with 9 bases in between. The CDR3, as DNA: TGTGCCAGCAGTGAGTCGGGTGCCAATCAGCCCCAGCATTTT. This sequence encodes CASSESGANQPQHF.

The rearrangement uses TRBV4-2 and TRBJ2-2; no reliable D call. V dropped 2 bases and J dropped 0 bases, with 4 bases sitting between them. Germline V gives CDR1 LGHNA, CDR2 YNFKEQ. The CDR3 extends over 14 amino acids. The CDR3 sequence is CASSQLANTGELFF. The CDR3 coding sequence is TGTGCCAGCAGCCAACTAGCGAACACCGGGGAGCTGTTTTTT.

The genes are TRBV5-1 and TRBJ2-3; D possibly uses TRBD1 or TRBD2 (5 bases each). CDR3 length: 16 residues. Germline CDR1 and CDR2: SGHRS and YFSETQ. V lost 1 base and J 1 base, leaving 13 bases between the germline ends. CDR3 amino acids: CASSLPGTAGTDTQYF. The CDR3 DNA follows: TGCGCCAGCAGCTTGCCCGGGACGGCCGGCACAGATACGCAGTATTTT. The whole variable domain, remainder taken from reference TRBV5-1 and TRBJ2-3, is KAGVTQTPRYLIKTRGQQVTLSCSPISGHRSVSWYQQTPGQGLQFLFEYFSETQRNKGNFPGRFSGRQFSNSRSEMNVSTLELGDSALYLCASSLPGTAGTDTQYFGPGTRLTVL.

The chain employs TRBV18 and TRBJ1-2; weak D call: TRBD1 (6 bases). Trimming took 4 bases from V and 8 from J, leaving 14 bases between them. Germline values: CDR1 KGHSH, CDR2 LQKENI. The CDR3 runs to 13 residues. CDR3 residues: CASSREQGDGYTF. The CDR3 region has the DNA TGTGCCAGCTCACGTGAACAGGGAGACGGCTACACCTTC. Drawing the rest from reference TRBV18 and TRBJ1-2, the complete variable domain is NAGVMQNPRHLVRRRGQEARLRCSPMKGHSHVYWYRQLPEEGLKFMVYLQKENIIDESGMPKERFSAEFPKEGPSILRIQQVVRGDSAAYFCASSREQGDGYTFGSGTRLTVV.

This clone was picked up a small number of times. The V call is TRBV9, the J call TRBJ2-7, with a possible D match to TRBD1 (6 bases). The CDR3 extends over 14 amino acids. V was cut by 2 bases and J by 2 bases, with 11 bases left in between. Germline assignment: CDR1 SGDLS and CDR2 YYNGEE. CDR3 protein: CASSVTGQPYEQYF. The CDR3 DNA follows: TGTGCCAGCAGCGTTACAGGGCAGCCCTACGAGCAGTACTTC.

V usage is TRBV21-1 and J usage is TRBJ2-3; no DNA check was done on the table's D call, TRBD2. TRBV21-1 is a pseudogene locus. This CDR3 has 14 amino acids. CDR3 DNA sequence: TGTGCCAGCAGCTTAGCGGTGAGCACAGATACGCAGTATTTT. Amino acid sequence: CASSLAVSTDTQYF.

This sequence joins TRBV2 and TRBJ1-2, with D possibly being TRBD1 (6 bases). CDR1 and CDR2 from the germline V gene are SNHLY and FYNNEI. V was shortened by 7 bases and J by 5 bases, with 20 bases between the two germline ends. The CDR3 has 15 amino acids. The CDR3 nucleotides are TGTGCCAGCACAATAAACGTCGGGGGCGCATATGGCTACACCTTC. This sequence encodes CASTINVGGAYGYTF.

The chain links TRBV5-4 to TRBJ2-3, with D unresolved. Looked up from germline, CDR1 is SGHNT and CDR2 is YYREEE (reference sequence). Trimming removed 4 bases from V and 2 bases from J, with 14 bases in between. The CDR3 is made up of 15 amino acids. This chain's CDR3 is CASSLDAVTTDTQYF. DNA for the CDR3: TGTGCCAGCAGCCTCGACGCCGTAACCACAGATACGCAGTATTTT.

The V call is TRBV7-2, the J call TRBJ1-1; D gene ambiguous. There are 16 residues in the CDR3. CDR1 SGHTA and CDR2 FQGNSA come from the germline V gene. Trimming took off 0 bases at V and 5 bases at J, with 16 bases between the two ends. The CDR3 DNA reads as TGTGCCAGCAGCTTAGCCAACCCCGGGGTAGGGACTGAAGCTTTCTTT. Translated, it gives CASSLANPGVGTEAFF.

In this sample, this clone turned up once. CDR3 amino acids: CASGQADYEQYF. The CDR3 DNA reads as TGTGCCAGCGGACAGGCCGACTACGAGCAGTACTTC. V usage is TRBV28 and J usage is TRBJ2-7; TRBD1 matches 7 bases. The CDR3 consists of 12 residues. Germline V gene sequence: CDR1 MDHEN, CDR2 SYDVKM. V lost 8 bases to trimming and J lost 3 bases; unmatched junction nucleotides: 4.

This chain links TRBV7-2 with TRBJ2-1, with 11 bases fitting TRBD1. CDR3 size: 15 residues. V trimming: 4 bases; J trimming: 4 bases; junction bases outside the gene matches: 3. Germline CDR1 is SGHTA and CDR2 is FQGNSA. The CDR3 protein is CASSSRDRGYNEQFF. In DNA form, the CDR3 reads TGTGCCAGCAGCTCCCGGGACAGGGGGTACAATGAGCAGTTCTTC.

The chain couples TRBV4-1 to TRBJ2-5; D gene uncertain. Trimming removed 0 bases from V and 5 bases from J, with 13 bases in between. The CDR3 spans 15 residues. Germline CDR1 MGHRA, CDR2 YSYEKL. CDR3 sequence reads: CASSQEGGSWETQYF. The CDR3 DNA reads as TGCGCCAGCAGCCAAGAAGGCGGCAGCTGGGAGACCCAGTACTTC.

This clone appeared once. The chain links TRBV6-5 to TRBJ2-7; D may be TRBD2 (5 bases). The ends were cut back, 6 bases at V and 3 bases at J, with 12 bases in the middle. The germline V gene encodes CDR1 MNHEY and CDR2 SVGAGI. CDR3 length equals 13 residues. CDR3 DNA sequence: TGTGCCAGCAGGATAGGGAGCCTCTACGAGCAGTACTTC. It encodes CASRIGSLYEQYF.

This clone was detected only a few times. The V gene is TRBV27, the J gene TRBJ1-1, with D tentatively TRBD1 (5 bases). CDR3 length: 15 residues. Germline values: CDR1 MNHEY, CDR2 SMNVEV (reference sequence). The ends were cut back, 5 bases at V and 3 bases at J, with 16 bases in the middle. CDR3 sequence reads: CASSQWADSYTEAFF. As DNA, the CDR3 is TGTGCCAGCAGTCAATGGGCCGACAGCTACACTGAAGCTTTCTTT.

The V gene is TRBV11-2, the J gene TRBJ2-1; 11 bases align to TRBD2. Looked up from germline, CDR1 is SGHAT and CDR2 is FQNNGV. The CDR3 consists of 17 residues. V trimming: 2 bases; J trimming: 9 bases; junction bases outside the gene matches: 12. Here the CDR3 reads CASSLTRSGGAVGEQFF. CDR3 DNA sequence: TGTGCCAGCAGCTTAACCCGTAGCGGGGGGGCTGTGGGTGAGCAGTTCTTC.

The V gene is TRBV4-2, the J gene TRBJ2-1; no firm D call. The V gene lost 0 bases and the J gene lost 1 base, with 4 bases spanning the gap. Per germline, CDR1 LGHNA and CDR2 YNFKEQ. This CDR3 is 14 amino acids long. For the CDR3, the DNA is TGTGCCAGCAGCCAAGATCGTTCCTACAATGAGCAGTTCTTC. This codes for CASSQDRSYNEQFF.

J is TRBJ2-3 and V is TRBV4-1; the D gene is possibly TRBD2 (5 bases). V was shortened by 4 bases and J by 6 bases, with 23 bases between the two germline ends. The V gene's germline CDR1 is MGHRA and CDR2 YSYEKL. The CDR3 contains 17 residues. CDR3: CASSLTLTGYGGDTQYF. The CDR3 coding sequence is TGCGCCAGCAGCCTAACACTGACCGGTTATGGCGGGGATACGCAGTATTTT.

The chain is built from TRBV5-4 and TRBJ1-2; 9 nucleotides agree with TRBD1. V was pared by 5 bases and J by 6 bases, with 11 bases of the junction left unmatched. CDR3 size: 15 residues. Germline-derived CDR1 and CDR2 are SGHNT and YYREEE (reference sequence). The DNA of the CDR3 is TGTGCCAGCAGGCGGGGGGACAGGGATACCGATGGCTACACCTTC. As protein: CASRRGDRDTDGYTF.